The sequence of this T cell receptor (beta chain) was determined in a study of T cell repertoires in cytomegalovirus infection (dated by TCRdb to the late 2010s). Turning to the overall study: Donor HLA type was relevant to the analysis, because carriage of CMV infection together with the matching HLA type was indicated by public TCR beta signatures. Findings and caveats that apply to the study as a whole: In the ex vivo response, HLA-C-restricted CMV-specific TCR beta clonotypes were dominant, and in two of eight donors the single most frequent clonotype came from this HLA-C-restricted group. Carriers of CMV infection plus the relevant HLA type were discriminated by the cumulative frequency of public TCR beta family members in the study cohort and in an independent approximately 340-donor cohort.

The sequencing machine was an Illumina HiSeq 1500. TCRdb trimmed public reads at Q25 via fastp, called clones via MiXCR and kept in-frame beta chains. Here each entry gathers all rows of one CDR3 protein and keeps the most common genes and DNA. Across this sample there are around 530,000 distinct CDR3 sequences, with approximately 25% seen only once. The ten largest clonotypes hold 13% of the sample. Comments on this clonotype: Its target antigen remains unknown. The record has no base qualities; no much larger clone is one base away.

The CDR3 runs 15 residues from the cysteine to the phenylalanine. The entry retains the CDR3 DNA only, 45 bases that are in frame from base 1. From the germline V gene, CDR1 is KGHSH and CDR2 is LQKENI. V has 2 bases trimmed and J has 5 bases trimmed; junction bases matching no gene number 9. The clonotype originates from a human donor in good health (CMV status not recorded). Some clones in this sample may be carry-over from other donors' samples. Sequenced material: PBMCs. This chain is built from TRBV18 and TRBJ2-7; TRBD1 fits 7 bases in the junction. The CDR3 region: CASSPRGQVLDEQYF. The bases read TGTGCCAGCTCACCAAGAGGACAGGTACTAGACGAGCAGTACTTC.